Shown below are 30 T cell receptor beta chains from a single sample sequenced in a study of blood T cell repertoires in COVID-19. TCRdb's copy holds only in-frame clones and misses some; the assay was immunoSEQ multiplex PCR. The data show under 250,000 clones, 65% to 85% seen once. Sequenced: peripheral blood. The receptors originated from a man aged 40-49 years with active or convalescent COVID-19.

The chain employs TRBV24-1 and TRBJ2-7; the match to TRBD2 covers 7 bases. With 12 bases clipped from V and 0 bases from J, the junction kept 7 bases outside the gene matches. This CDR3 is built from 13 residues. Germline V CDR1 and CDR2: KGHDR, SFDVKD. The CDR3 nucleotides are TGTGCCCCCCCCGGGACTACCTCCTACGAGCAGTACTTC. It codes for CAPPGTTSYEQYF.

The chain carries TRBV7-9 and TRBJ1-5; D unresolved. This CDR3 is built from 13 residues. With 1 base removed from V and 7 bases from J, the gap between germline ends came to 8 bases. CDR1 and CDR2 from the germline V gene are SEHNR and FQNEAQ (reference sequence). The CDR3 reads CASSLEQFQPQHF. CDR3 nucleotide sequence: TGTGCCAGCAGCTTAGAACAGTTCCAGCCCCAGCATTTT.

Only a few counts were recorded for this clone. The DNA for the CDR3 is TGTGCCAGTAGTACACTCGGACAGGCCTCCGCCGGCGAGCAGTACTTC. Translating it yields CASSTLGQASAGEQYF. This chain uses TRBV19 with TRBJ2-7, with TRBD1 identical over 7 bases. V was pared by 4 bases and J by 6 bases, with 15 bases of the junction left unmatched. The CDR3 is 16 amino acids. Germline-derived CDR1 and CDR2 are LNHDA and SQIVND (reference sequence).

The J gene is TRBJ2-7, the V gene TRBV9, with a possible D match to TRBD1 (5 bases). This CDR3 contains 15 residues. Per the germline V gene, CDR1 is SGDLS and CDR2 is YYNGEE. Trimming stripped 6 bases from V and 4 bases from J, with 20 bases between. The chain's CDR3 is CASTPGQGYSYEQYF. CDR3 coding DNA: TGTGCCAGCACCCCCGGCCAGGGCTACTCATACGAGCAGTACTTC.

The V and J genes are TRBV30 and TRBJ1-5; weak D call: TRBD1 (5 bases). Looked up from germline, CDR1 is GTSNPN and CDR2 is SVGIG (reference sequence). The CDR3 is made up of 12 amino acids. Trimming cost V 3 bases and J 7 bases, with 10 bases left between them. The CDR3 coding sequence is TGTGCCTGGAGGCAGGGTAACCAGCCCCAGCATTTT. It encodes CAWRQGNQPQHF.

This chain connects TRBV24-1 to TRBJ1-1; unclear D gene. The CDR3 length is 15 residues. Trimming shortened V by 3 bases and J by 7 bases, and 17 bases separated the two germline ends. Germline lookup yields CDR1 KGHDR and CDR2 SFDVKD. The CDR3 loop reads CATSDPGRGDGEAFF. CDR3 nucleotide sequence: TGTGCCACCAGTGATCCCGGTCGCGGCGACGGTGAAGCTTTCTTT.

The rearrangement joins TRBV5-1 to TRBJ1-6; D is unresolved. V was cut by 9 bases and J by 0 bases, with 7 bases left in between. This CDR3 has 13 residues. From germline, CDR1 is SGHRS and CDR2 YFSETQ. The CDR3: CATRSSYNSPLHF. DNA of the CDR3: TGCGCCACGCGGAGCTCCTATAATTCACCCCTCCACTTT.

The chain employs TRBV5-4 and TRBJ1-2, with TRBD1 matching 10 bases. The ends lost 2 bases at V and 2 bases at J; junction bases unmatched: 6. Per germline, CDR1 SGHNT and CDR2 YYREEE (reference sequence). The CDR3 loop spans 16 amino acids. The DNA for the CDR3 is TGTGCCAGCAGCTTCCGACAGGGGGCCGGGAACTATGGCTACACCTTC. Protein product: CASSFRQGAGNYGYTF.

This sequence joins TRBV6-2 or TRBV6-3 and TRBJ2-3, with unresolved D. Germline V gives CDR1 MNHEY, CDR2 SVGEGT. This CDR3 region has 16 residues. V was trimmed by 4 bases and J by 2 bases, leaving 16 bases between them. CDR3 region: CASSLMVALTTDTQYF. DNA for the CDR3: TGTGCCAGCAGTTTGATGGTAGCCCTGACCACAGATACGCAGTATTTT.

CDR3 amino acids: CASSSEGYEQYF. CDR3 bases: TGTGCCAGCAGTAGCGAAGGCTACGAGCAGTACTTC. This rearrangement joins TRBV2 to TRBJ2-7; D is uncertain. Trimming shortened V by 5 bases and J by 3 bases, and 8 bases separated the two germline ends. From germline, CDR1 is SNHLY and CDR2 FYNNEI. The CDR3 covers 12 residues.

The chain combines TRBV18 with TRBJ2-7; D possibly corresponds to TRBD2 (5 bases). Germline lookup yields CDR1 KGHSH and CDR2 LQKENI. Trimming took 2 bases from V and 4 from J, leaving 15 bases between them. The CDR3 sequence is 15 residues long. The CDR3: CASSPADFGGYEQYF. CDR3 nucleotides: TGTGCCAGCTCACCAGCGGACTTTGGAGGTTACGAGCAGTACTTC.

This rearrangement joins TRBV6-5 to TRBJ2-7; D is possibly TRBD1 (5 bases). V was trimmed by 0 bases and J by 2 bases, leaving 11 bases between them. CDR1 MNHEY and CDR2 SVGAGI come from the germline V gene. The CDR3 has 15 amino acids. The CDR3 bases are TGTGCCAGCAGTTACTCGATTTCGACAGCCTACGAGCAGTACTTC. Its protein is CASSYSISTAYEQYF.

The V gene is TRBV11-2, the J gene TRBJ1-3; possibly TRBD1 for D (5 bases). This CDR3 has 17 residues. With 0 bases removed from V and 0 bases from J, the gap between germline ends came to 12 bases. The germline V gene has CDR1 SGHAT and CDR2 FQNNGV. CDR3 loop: CASSLDLWGGSGNTIYF. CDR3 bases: TGTGCCAGCAGCTTAGATCTCTGGGGGGGCTCTGGAAACACCATATATTTT.

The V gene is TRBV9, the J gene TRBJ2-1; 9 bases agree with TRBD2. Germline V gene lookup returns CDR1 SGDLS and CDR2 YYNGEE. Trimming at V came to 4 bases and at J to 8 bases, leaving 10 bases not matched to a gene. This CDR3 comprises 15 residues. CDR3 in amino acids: CASSRTSATFDEQFF. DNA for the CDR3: TGTGCCAGCAGCCGGACTAGCGCCACCTTCGATGAGCAGTTCTTC.

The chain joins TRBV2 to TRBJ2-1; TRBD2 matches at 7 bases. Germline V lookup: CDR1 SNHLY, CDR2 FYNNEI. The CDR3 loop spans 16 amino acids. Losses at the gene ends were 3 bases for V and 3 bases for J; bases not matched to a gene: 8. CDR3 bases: TGTGCCAGCAGTGATACGGCGGGGGTATTCTACAATGAGCAGTTCTTC. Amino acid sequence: CASSDTAGVFYNEQFF. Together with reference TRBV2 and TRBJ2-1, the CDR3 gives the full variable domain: EPEVTQTPSHQVTQMGQEVILRCVPISNHLYFYWYRQILGQKVEFLVSFYNNEISEKSEIFDDQFSVERPDGSNFTLKIRSTKLEDSAMYFCASSDTAGVFYNEQFFGPGTRLTVL.

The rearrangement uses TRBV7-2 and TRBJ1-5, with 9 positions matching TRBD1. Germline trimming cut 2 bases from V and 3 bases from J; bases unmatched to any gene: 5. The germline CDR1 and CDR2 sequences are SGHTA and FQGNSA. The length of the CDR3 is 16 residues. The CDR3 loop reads CASSLRQGVLNQPQHF. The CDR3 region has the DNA TGTGCCAGCAGCTTAAGACAGGGGGTCCTCAATCAGCCCCAGCATTTT.

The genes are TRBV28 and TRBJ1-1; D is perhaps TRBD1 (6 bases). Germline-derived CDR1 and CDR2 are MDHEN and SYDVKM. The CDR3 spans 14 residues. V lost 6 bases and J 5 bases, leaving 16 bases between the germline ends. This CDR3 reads CASSLRGGETEAFF. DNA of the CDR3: TGTGCCAGCAGCCTGAGGGGGGGGGAAACTGAAGCTTTCTTT.

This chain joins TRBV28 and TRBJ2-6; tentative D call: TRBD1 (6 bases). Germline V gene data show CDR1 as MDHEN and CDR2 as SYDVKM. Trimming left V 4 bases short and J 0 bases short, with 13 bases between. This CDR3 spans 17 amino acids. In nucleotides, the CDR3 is TGTGCCAGCAGTTCCTACAGGGCAAGCTCTGGGGCCAACGTCCTGACTTTC. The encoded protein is CASSSYRASSGANVLTF. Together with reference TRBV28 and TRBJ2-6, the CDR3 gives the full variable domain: DVKVTQSSRYLVKRTGEKVFLECVQDMDHENMFWYRQDPGLGLRLIYFSYDVKMKEKGDIPEGYSVSREKKERFSLILESASTNQTSMYLCASSSYRASSGANVLTFGAGSRLTVL.

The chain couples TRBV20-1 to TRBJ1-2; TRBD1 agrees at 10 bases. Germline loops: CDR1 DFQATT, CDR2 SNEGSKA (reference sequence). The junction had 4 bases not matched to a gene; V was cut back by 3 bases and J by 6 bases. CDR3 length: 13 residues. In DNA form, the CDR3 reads TGCAGTGCTAGTGGGGACAGGGGACATGGCTACACCTTC. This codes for CSASGDRGHGYTF.

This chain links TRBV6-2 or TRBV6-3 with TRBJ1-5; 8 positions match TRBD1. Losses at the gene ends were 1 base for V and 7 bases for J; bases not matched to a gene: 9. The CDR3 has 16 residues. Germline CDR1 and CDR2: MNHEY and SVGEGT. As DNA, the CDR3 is TGTGCCAGCAGTTACTTCAGCAGGGGGCAAAACCAGCCCCAGCATTTT. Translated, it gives CASSYFSRGQNQPQHF.

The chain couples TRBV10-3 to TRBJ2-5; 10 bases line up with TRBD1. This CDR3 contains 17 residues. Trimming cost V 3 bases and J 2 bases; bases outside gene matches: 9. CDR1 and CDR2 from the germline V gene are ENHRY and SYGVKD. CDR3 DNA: TGTGCCATCAGTGATGTGACAGGGGGCCGTGGGCAAGAGACCCAGTACTTC. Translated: CAISDVTGGRGQETQYF.

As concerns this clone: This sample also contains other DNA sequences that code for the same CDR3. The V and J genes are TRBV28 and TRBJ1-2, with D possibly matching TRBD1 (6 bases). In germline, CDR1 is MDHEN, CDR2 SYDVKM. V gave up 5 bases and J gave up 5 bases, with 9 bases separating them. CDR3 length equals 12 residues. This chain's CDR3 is CASSTQGYGYTF. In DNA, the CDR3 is TGTGCCAGCAGTACACAGGGTTATGGCTACACCTTC.

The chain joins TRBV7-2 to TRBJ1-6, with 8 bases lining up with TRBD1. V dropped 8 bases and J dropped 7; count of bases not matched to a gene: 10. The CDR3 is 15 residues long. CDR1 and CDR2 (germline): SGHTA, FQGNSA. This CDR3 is CASLAGTGVNSPLHF. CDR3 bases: TGTGCCAGCTTAGCCGGGACAGGCGTAAATTCACCCCTCCACTTT. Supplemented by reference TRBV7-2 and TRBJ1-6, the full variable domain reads GAGVSQSPSNKVTEKGKDVELRCDPISGHTALYWYRQSLGQGLEFLIYFQGNSAPDKSGLPSDRFSAERTGGSVSTLTIQRTQQEDSAVYLCASLAGTGVNSPLHFGNGTRLTVT.

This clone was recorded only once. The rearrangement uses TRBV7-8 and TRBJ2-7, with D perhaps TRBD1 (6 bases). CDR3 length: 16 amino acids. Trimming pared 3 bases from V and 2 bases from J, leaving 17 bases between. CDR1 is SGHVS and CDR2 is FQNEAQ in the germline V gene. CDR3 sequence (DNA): TGTGCCAGCAGCTTTAGATGGTCGGGACAAACCTACGAGCAGTACTTC. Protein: CASSFRWSGQTYEQYF.

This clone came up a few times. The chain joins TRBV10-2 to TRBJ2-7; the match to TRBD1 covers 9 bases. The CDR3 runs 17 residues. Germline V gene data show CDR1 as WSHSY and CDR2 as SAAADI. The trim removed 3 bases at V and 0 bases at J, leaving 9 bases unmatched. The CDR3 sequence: CASSEGGRDRASYEQYF. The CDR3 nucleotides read TGCGCCAGCAGTGAAGGAGGCCGGGACAGGGCCTCCTACGAGCAGTACTTC.

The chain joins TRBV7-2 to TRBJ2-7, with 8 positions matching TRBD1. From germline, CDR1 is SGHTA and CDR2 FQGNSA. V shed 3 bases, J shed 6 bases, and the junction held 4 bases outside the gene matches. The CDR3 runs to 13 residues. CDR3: CASSFQGAGEQYF. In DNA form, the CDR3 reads TGTGCCAGCAGCTTCCAGGGGGCGGGCGAGCAGTACTTC.

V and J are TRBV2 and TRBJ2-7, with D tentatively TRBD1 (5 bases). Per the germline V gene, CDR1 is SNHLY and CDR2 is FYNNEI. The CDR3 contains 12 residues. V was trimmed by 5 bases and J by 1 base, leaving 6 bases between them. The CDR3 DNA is TGTGCCAGCAGTTCAGGGTCCTACGAGCAGTACTTC. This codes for CASSSGSYEQYF. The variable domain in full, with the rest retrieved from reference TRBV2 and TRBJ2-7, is EPEVTQTPSHQVTQMGQEVILRCVPISNHLYFYWYRQILGQKVEFLVSFYNNEISEKSEIFDDQFSVERPDGSNFTLKIRSTKLEDSAMYFCASSSGSYEQYFGPGTRLTVT.

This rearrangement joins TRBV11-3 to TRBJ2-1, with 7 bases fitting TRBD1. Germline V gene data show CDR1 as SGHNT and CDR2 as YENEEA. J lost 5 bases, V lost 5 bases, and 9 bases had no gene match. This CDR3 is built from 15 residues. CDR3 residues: CASSTGTVDNNEQFF. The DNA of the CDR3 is TGTGCCAGCAGCACCGGGACAGTCGATAACAATGAGCAGTTCTTC.

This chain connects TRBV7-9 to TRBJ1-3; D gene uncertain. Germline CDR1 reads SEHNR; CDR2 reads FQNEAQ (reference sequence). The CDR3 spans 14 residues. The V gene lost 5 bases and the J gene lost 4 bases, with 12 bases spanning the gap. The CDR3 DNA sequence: TGTGCCAGCAGCCCGGGATCACCAGGAAACACCATATATTTT. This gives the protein CASSPGSPGNTIYF.

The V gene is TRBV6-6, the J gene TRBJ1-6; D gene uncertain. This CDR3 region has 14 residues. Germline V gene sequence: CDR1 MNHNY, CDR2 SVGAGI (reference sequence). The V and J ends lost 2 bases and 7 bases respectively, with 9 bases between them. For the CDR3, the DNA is TGTGCCAGCAGTTACGCAGAAACCAATTCACCCCTCCACTTT. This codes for CASSYAETNSPLHF.